This is a list of T cell receptor beta chains from one sample in a study of PD-L1 blockade in urothelial cancer. Profiled with immunoSEQ multiplex PCR; TCRdb holds only in-frame clones, not every one. The sample includes more than 12,000 clones, 70% to 90% of them seen just once. The source was PBMCs, collected around atezolizumab (anti-PD-L1) treatment. These receptors were obtained from a man between 65 and 80 years old with urothelial cancer. Both conserved end residues are part of each CDR3. Each record gives: CDR3 length, V gene, J gene, clone size, D gene, CDR3 protein, CDR3 DNA. A D gene is named only where the DNA matches it firmly. Expanded clones get a size class; other rows say once, few or many, or leave the size out.

>14|TRBV6-1|TRBJ1-5|once|-
CASSEQGLSQPQHF
TGTGCCAGCAGTGAACAGGGGTTAAGTCAGCCCCAGCATTTT
>13|TRBV29-1|TRBJ2-1|-|-
CSVDSGSYNEQFF
TGCAGCGTTGATTCCGGCTCCTACAATGAGCAGTTCTTC
>12|TRBV19|TRBJ1-2|-|-
CASSTQAYGYTF
TGTGCCAGTAGTACCCAGGCTTATGGCTACACCTTC
>13|TRBV27|TRBJ1-5|-|-
CASSPRGNQPQHF
TGTGCCAGCAGTCCCAGGGGCAATCAGCCCCAGCATTTT
>19|TRBV21-1|TRBJ1-3|-|-
CASSKGQGNVPDYPDTIYF
TGTGCCAGCAGCAAAGGACAGGGGAACGTCCCCGATTACCCGGACACCATATATTTT
>15|TRBV6-4|TRBJ2-3|-|-
CASSQGAHGTDTQYF
TGTGCCAGCAGTCAAGGGGCTCACGGCACAGATACGCAGTATTTT
>12|TRBV9|TRBJ2-1|-|-
CASSATGNEQFF
TGTGCCAGCAGCGCGACTGGCAATGAGCAGTTCTTC
>16|TRBV4-1|TRBJ1-1|-|TRBD1
CASSQQLTGYFPEAFF
TGCGCCAGCAGCCAACAACTGACAGGGTATTTCCCTGAAGCTTTCTTT
>13|TRBV5-4|TRBJ2-3|-|-
CASSLDAVDTQYF
TGTGCCAGCAGCTTGGATGCGGTGGATACGCAGTATTTT
>15|TRBV4-1|TRBJ1-6|-|TRBD1
CASSQSTGDRTPLHF
TGCGCCAGCAGCCAATCCACAGGGGACCGAACACCCCTCCACTTT
>13|TRBV7-6|TRBJ2-1|-|TRBD2
CASSLVRGDEQFF
TGTGCCAGCAGCTTAGTCCGGGGGGATGAGCAGTTCTTC
>13|TRBV28|TRBJ2-7|-|-
CASSFGRRDEQYF
TGTGCCAGCAGTTTCGGTAGACGGGACGAGCAGTACTTC
>11|TRBV27|TRBJ1-1|-|-
CASLGSREAFF
TGTGCCAGCCTGGGCAGTCGAGAAGCTTTCTTT
>16|TRBV7-6|TRBJ2-4|-|-
CASSLESGLAKNIQYF
TGTGCCAGCAGCTTGGAAAGCGGACTAGCCAAAAACATTCAGTACTTC
>15|TRBV19|TRBJ1-6|-|TRBD1
CASRDRQGANSPLHF
TGTGCCAGTAGGGATAGACAGGGCGCGAATTCACCCCTCCACTTT
>15|TRBV2|TRBJ2-2|-|TRBD1
CASRTGTENTGELFF
TGTGCCAGCAGGACCGGGACAGAGAACACCGGGGAGCTGTTTTTT
>13|TRBV4-2|TRBJ1-1|-|TRBD1
CASSGTANTEAFF
TGTGCCAGCAGCGGGACAGCGAACACTGAAGCTTTCTTT
>17|TRBV4-1|TRBJ2-3|-|TRBD1
CAGSQEPPGTGEDTQYF
TGCGCCGGCAGCCAAGAGCCACCCGGGACAGGGGAAGATACGCAGTATTTT
>15|TRBV5-1|TRBJ1-4|-|-
CASSLAWRYNEKLFF
TGCGCCAGCAGCTTGGCATGGAGGTATAATGAAAAACTGTTTTTT
>12|TRBV29-1|TRBJ1-4|-|-
CSVQQANEKLFF
TGCAGCGTTCAACAGGCTAATGAAAAACTGTTTTTT
>13|TRBV18|TRBJ2-7|-|-
CASSPDSTYEQYF
TGTGCCAGCTCACCCGACTCAACCTACGAGCAGTACTTC
>14|TRBV4-2|TRBJ2-5|once|-
CASSQLQGAETQYF
TGTGCCAGCAGCCAGTTACAGGGTGCGGAGACCCAGTACTTC
>12|TRBV6-5|TRBJ1-3|-|-
CATQGPGNTIYF
TGTGCCACCCAGGGTCCTGGAAACACCATATATTTT
>14|TRBV2|TRBJ2-2|-|-
CASTPHPRGGELFF
TGTGCCAGCACCCCTCACCCTCGGGGGGGGGAGCTGTTTTTT
>15|TRBV21-1|TRBJ1-4|medium-sized|-
CASSPWGRAKEKLFF
TGTGCCAGCAGCCCATGGGGCAGGGCGAAGGAAAAACTGTTTTTT
>16|TRBV19|TRBJ2-2|once|-
CASSIAQGYTAGELFF
TGTGCCAGTAGTATAGCACAGGGTTATACGGCCGGGGAGCTGTTTTTT
>14|TRBV10-3|TRBJ1-3|-|-
CAISPPGVENTIYF
TGTGCCATCAGCCCTCCCGGGGTCGAAAACACCATATATTTT
>15|TRBV30|TRBJ1-4|-|-
CAWSIKHLRGEKLFF
TGTGCCTGGAGTATAAAACACCTTCGGGGTGAAAAACTGTTTTTT
>14|TRBV7-9|TRBJ1-2|-|TRBD1
CASQMSGTDYGYTF
TGTGCCAGCCAGATGTCCGGGACAGACTATGGCTACACCTTC
>15|TRBV6-6|TRBJ1-6|-|TRBD1
CASSNRQGRNSPLHF
TGTGCCAGCAGTAACCGACAGGGTAGGAATTCACCCCTCCACTTT
>14|TRBV5-1|TRBJ1-1|-|TRBD1
CATSRGQGNTEAFF
TGCGCCACCTCGAGGGGGCAAGGGAACACTGAAGCTTTCTTT
>15|TRBV12-5|TRBJ2-1|-|TRBD2
CASGSPGGSYNEQFF
TGTGCTAGTGGCTCCCCGGGGGGTTCCTACAATGAGCAGTTCTTC
>15|TRBV5-5|TRBJ2-7|-|TRBD2
CASSHLGEGVYEQYF
TGTGCCAGCAGCCACCTGGGGGAGGGAGTCTACGAGCAGTACTTC
>15|TRBV2|TRBJ1-5|few|-
CASSETGDSNQPQHF
TGTGCCAGCAGTGAGACAGGAGATAGCAATCAGCCCCAGCATTTT
>15|TRBV7-8|TRBJ1-2|-|TRBD1
CASSQFTGTGIGYTF
TGTGCCAGCAGCCAATTTACCGGGACAGGGATTGGCTACACCTTC
>17|TRBV4-1|TRBJ2-7|-|TRBD2
CASSQEVSGALSYEQYF
TGCGCCAGCAGCCAAGAGGTAAGCGGGGCCCTCTCCTACGAGCAGTACTTC
>14|TRBV6-5|TRBJ2-5|once|-
CASSRTGWSETQYF
TGTGCCAGCAGCCGAACGGGGTGGTCAGAGACCCAGTACTTC
>14|TRBV6-5|TRBJ1-2|-|TRBD1
CASSAGQGNYGYTF
TGTGCCAGCAGTGCGGGACAGGGCAACTATGGCTACACCTTC
>15|TRBV28|TRBJ1-5|-|-
CASSILGGAYQPQHF
TGTGCCAGCAGTATTTTAGGGGGGGCTTATCAGCCCCAGCATTTT
>14|TRBV15|TRBJ2-1|-|TRBD2
CATSRAGGNNEQFF
TGTGCCACCAGCAGAGCGGGGGGGAACAATGAGCAGTTCTTC
>17|TRBV4-1|TRBJ2-1|-|TRBD2
CASSQDARVRGGDEQFF
TGCGCCAGCAGCCAGGACGCCAGGGTGCGGGGGGGCGATGAGCAGTTCTTC
>18|TRBV4-2|TRBJ2-1|-|TRBD1
CASSPRLGTGLFYNEQFF
TGTGCCAGCAGCCCACGCCTAGGGACAGGCCTCTTTTACAATGAGCAGTTCTTC
>15|TRBV5-1|TRBJ1-2|-|TRBD1
CASSQQGGASYGYTF
TGCGCCAGCAGCCAGCAGGGGGGAGCGTCCTATGGCTACACCTTC
>15|TRBV5-1|TRBJ2-3|-|TRBD1
CASSFGTGGTDTQYF
TGCGCCAGCAGCTTCGGGACAGGGGGGACAGATACGCAGTATTTT
>14|TRBV5-1|TRBJ1-2|-|-
CASSAAGQRVSYTF
TGCGCCAGCAGCGCCGCAGGACAGCGTGTTAGCTACACCTTC
>13|TRBV18|TRBJ2-7|-|-
CASSPPSSYEQYF
TGTGCCAGCTCACCTCCCAGCTCCTACGAGCAGTACTTC